This T cell receptor beta chain was documented in a study of T cells in localized non-small cell lung cancer. Clones were sequenced by immunoSEQ multiplex PCR, and TCRdb holds only the in-frame ones, with some missing. The sample yields some 18,000 clones, 83% seen once. The study's findings and limits: Longer overall survival was linked to higher blood T cell density. Uninvolved adjacent lung had more T cell clonality than any other tissue, topping tumor.

The CDR3 runs 13 residues. V lost 4 bases, J lost 4 bases, and 11 bases lay in between. CDR1 SGHRS and CDR2 YFSETQ come from the germline V gene. The sample holds a few counts of this clone. The antigen remains undetermined. The gene calls are TRBV5-1 and TRBJ1-2, with D perhaps TRBD1 (6 bases). Sequences were derived from peripheral blood, sampled before any cancer treatment. The TCR comes from a man between 40 and 70 years old with stage I lung adenocarcinoma. CDR3 sequence reads: CASSPGTTYGYTF. The CDR3 DNA sequence: TGCGCCAGCAGCCCCGGGACAACCTATGGCTACACCTTC. The full variable domain, completed using reference TRBV5-1 and TRBJ1-2, is KAGVTQTPRYLIKTRGQQVTLSCSPISGHRSVSWYQQTPGQGLQFLFEYFSETQRNKGNFPGRFSGRQFSNSRSEMNVSTLELGDSALYLCASSPGTTYGYTFGSGTRLTVV.